Below are 21 T cell receptor beta chains sequenced from a single sample in a study of T cells in women clearing cervical HPV infection. Sequencing used immunoSEQ multiplex PCR; TCRdb keeps in-frame clones, though not all of them. The repertoire table contains around 30,000 clones. Input material: blood buffy coat. These receptors all stem from a woman between 18 and 70 years old with a cervical HPV16 infection that either progressed to CIN3+ or cleared (not recorded which).

To note about this clone: The observed sequence ends 3 residues before the CDR3 terminus, with the missing tail filled in from the germline J gene. The chain couples TRBV11-3 to TRBJ1-1; D not resolved. Trimming removed 5 bases at V and 1 base at J, with 8 bases between. CDR1 is SGHNT and CDR2 is YENEEA in the germline V gene. The CDR3 contains 13 residues. CDR3 bases read: TGTGCCAGCAGCCCCAGTTCGAACACTGAA. This translates into CASSPSSNTE. In full, the CDR3 reads CASSPSSNTEAFF.

The CDR3 here is CASSLAGAALNEQYF. The sequenced part of the CDR3 DNA is TGTGCCAGCAGCTTAGCAGGGGCAGCCTTAAACGAG. This chain connects TRBV7-8 to TRBJ2-7; possibly TRBD1 for D (5 bases). The DNA ends 3 residues before the CDR3 does, and the rest of the CDR3 is filled in from the germline J gene. V lost 0 bases and J 5 bases, leaving 14 bases between the germline ends. The CDR3 sequence is 15 residues long. Germline-derived CDR1 and CDR2 are SGHVS and FQNEAQ.

Notes on this clone: The CDR3 end falls 3 residues outside the read, so it is completed with the germline J gene. V is TRBV20-1 and J is TRBJ2-7, with 8 bases aligning to TRBD2. V shed 1 base, J shed 5 bases, and the junction held 7 bases outside the gene matches. CDR1 and CDR2 (germline): DFQATT, SNEGSKA (reference sequence). This CDR3 comprises 14 residues. CDR3 bases read: TGCAGTGCTAGAGCTCCCAGCGGGGGAGACGAG. This gives the protein CSARAPSGGDE. The entire CDR3 protein is CSARAPSGGDEQYF.

In the case of this clone: The read terminates 3 residues ahead of where the CDR3 ends, so the germline J gene completes it. The rearrangement uses TRBV7-9 and TRBJ2-3; 12 bases are a match to TRBD2. CDR1 is SEHNR, CDR2 FQNEAQ, per germline (reference sequence). The V gene end was trimmed by 6 bases and the J gene end by 8 bases; junction bases not matched to a gene: 6. The CDR3 spans 14 residues. CDR3 sequence: CASRFTSGGSTQYF. CDR3 DNA (partial): TGTGCCAGCAGATTTACTAGCGGGGGGTCTACG.

Worth noting for this clone: The DNA ends 3 residues before the CDR3 does, and the rest of the CDR3 is filled in from the germline J gene. The rearrangement links TRBV7-6 to TRBJ2-2, with 8 bases fitting TRBD1. The CDR3 has 15 amino acids. CDR1 is SGHVS, CDR2 FNYEAQ, per germline. The CDR3 sequence is CASSYRTGKNSPLFF. The CDR3 bases that were read are TGTGCCAGCAGCTACCGGACAGGGAAAAATTCACCG.

As regards this clone: The sequence runs out 3 residues before the end of the CDR3; the remainder is reconstructed from the germline J gene. The chain links TRBV7-8 to TRBJ1-5; D may be TRBD1 (6 bases). This CDR3 comprises 13 residues. CDR1 and CDR2 from the germline V gene are SGHVS and FQNEAQ. Trimming stripped 2 bases from V and 4 bases from J, with 6 bases between. The CDR3 sequence is CASSLRGNQPQHF. CDR3 bases read: TGTGCCAGCAGCTTAAGGGGGAATCAGCCC.

Worth noting for this clone: With the read ending 3 residues before the CDR3 end, the germline J gene is used to fill in that end. The sample has other DNA sequences that encode this CDR3 too. The chain combines TRBV7-6 with TRBJ1-3, with unresolved D. Per germline, CDR1 SGHVS and CDR2 FNYEAQ. The ends were cut back, 5 bases at V and 0 bases at J, with 14 bases in the middle. The CDR3 runs to 16 residues. CDR3 DNA, as far as it was read: TGTGCCAGCAGCCCCGGGTGGCAGAGCTCTGGAAACACC. Protein: CASSPGWQSSGNT. The CDR3 in its entirety is CASSPGWQSSGNTIYF.

A word on this clone: Read coverage stops 3 residues before the CDR3 terminus; the germline J gene supplies the remainder. The V call is TRBV6-1, the J call TRBJ1-5; 7 nucleotides align to TRBD1. Germline V CDR1 and CDR2: MNHNS, SASEGT. J lost 5 bases, V lost 4 bases, and 5 bases had no gene match. There are 14 residues in the CDR3. The chain's CDR3 is CASSATGWDQPQHF. The sequenced CDR3 bases are TGTGCCAGCAGTGCGACAGGGTGGGATCAGCCC.

Regarding this clone: The DNA ends 3 residues before the CDR3 does, and the rest of the CDR3 is filled in from the germline J gene. The chain couples TRBV20-1 to TRBJ2-7; the D gene is possibly TRBD1 (6 bases). Germline V gene lookup returns CDR1 DFQATT and CDR2 SNEGSKA (reference sequence). Trimming removed 3 bases at V and 4 bases at J, with 13 bases between. The CDR3 runs to 13 residues. This CDR3 reads CSARNTGWYEQYF. The part of the CDR3 DNA that was read is TGCAGTGCTAGGAACACAGGGTGGTACGAG.

Turning to this clone: The read ends 3 residues early relative to the CDR3; the germline J gene fills the gap. The gene calls are TRBV5-1 and TRBJ1-6, with 11 nucleotides matching TRBD1. The J segment lost 6 bases and the V segment lost 4 bases, leaving 3 bases of the junction unmatched. Germline values: CDR1 SGHRS, CDR2 YFSETQ. The CDR3 totals 15 residues. The CDR3 bases that were read are TGCGCCAGCAGCCTAGGGACAGGGGGTAATTCACCC. Encoded protein: CASSLGTGGNSP. In full, the CDR3 reads CASSLGTGGNSPLHF.

In regard to this clone: The read halts 3 residues ahead of the CDR3 end, with the missing end drawn from the germline J gene. The V call is TRBV10-3, the J call TRBJ2-3; the match to TRBD1 covers 9 bases. Germline V gene data show CDR1 as ENHRY and CDR2 as SYGVKD. The CDR3 is 15 amino acids. The CDR3 is CAISEGVGQGETQYF. CDR3 DNA, as far as it was read: TGTGCCATCAGTGAGGGAGTGGGACAGGGTGAGACG.

With regard to this clone: The sequence runs out 3 residues before the end of the CDR3; the remainder is reconstructed from the germline J gene. The chain links TRBV5-6 to TRBJ2-3; D not certain. CDR1 SGHDT and CDR2 YYEEEE come from the germline V gene. The CDR3 totals 13 residues. The V gene lost 3 bases and the J gene lost 6 bases, with 11 bases spanning the gap. The chain's CDR3 is CASSSTDRDTQYF. Partial CDR3 DNA: TGTGCCAGCAGCTCAACAGACCGGGATACG.

As for this clone: The observed sequence ends 3 residues before the CDR3 terminus, with the missing tail filled in from the germline J gene. V usage is TRBV23-1 and J usage is TRBJ2-7; TRBD1 agrees at 9 bases. TRBV23-1 is recorded as an ORF, its role being uncertain. The length of the CDR3 is 15 residues. The ends lost 6 bases at V and 4 bases at J; junction bases unmatched: 10. CDR3 amino acids: CASRQNRDREYEQYF. CDR3 DNA (partial): TGCGCCAGCAGGCAAAACCGGGACAGGGAATACGAG.

A word on this clone: Read sequence stops 3 residues before the CDR3 end, and the germline J gene provides the missing end. This chain connects TRBV30 to TRBJ2-1, with TRBD1 matching over 11 bases. The CDR3 runs 18 residues. Germline CDR1 GTSNPN, CDR2 SVGIG (reference sequence). V shed 6 bases, J shed 0 bases, and the junction held 13 bases outside the gene matches. The chain's CDR3 is CACSGTGGPPSSYNEQFF. The sequenced CDR3 bases are TGTGCCTGTTCCGGGACAGGGGGTCCTCCTAGCTCCTACAATGAG.

A remark on this clone: The read finishes 3 residues shy of the CDR3 end, and the germline J gene is used to complete it. This sequence joins TRBV20-1 and TRBJ1-3; weak D call: TRBD1 (6 bases). Germline V gives CDR1 DFQATT, CDR2 SNEGSKA (reference sequence). This CDR3 has 14 residues. Partial CDR3 DNA: TGCAGTGCTACCCCGACAGGTTTTGGTTTATCC. Amino acid sequence: CSATPTGFGLS. The CDR3 reads in full as CSATPTGFGLSIYF.

A word on this clone: The read ends 3 residues shy of where the CDR3 ends; the end is completed using the germline J gene. V is TRBV19 and J is TRBJ2-1, with 13 bases that match TRBD2. The length of the CDR3 is 17 residues. Per the germline V gene, CDR1 is LNHDA and CDR2 is SQIVND (reference sequence). The V and J ends lost 4 bases and 8 bases, in that order; junction bases with no gene match: 11. The covered CDR3 bases are TGTGCCAGTAGTACGAGACTAGCGGGGGGTGGATCGCATGAG. Its translation is CASSTRLAGGGSHE. The whole CDR3 sequence is CASSTRLAGGGSHEQFF. The variable domain in full, with the rest retrieved from reference TRBV19 and TRBJ2-1, is DGGITQSPKYLFRKEGQNVTLSCEQNLNHDAMYWYRQDPGQGLRLIYYSQIVNDFQKGDIAEGYSVSREKKESFPLTVTSAQKNPTAFYLCASSTRLAGGGSHEQFFGPGTRLTVL.

A word on this clone: From the germline J gene comes the end of the CDR3, since the read stops 3 residues before it. The chain joins TRBV20-1 to TRBJ1-2; D is perhaps TRBD1 (6 bases). Germline V gives CDR1 DFQATT, CDR2 SNEGSKA (reference sequence). The CDR3 sequence is 14 residues long. Trimming left V 5 bases short and J 1 base short, with 14 bases between. The sequenced CDR3 bases are TGCAGTGCTCAAGGACAGACACTTAACTATGGC. Translated, it gives CSAQGQTLNYG. The entire CDR3 sequence reads CSAQGQTLNYGYTF.

Details on this clone: Read coverage stops 3 residues before the CDR3 terminus; the germline J gene supplies the remainder. V usage is TRBV18 and J usage is TRBJ1-2; D might be TRBD1 (6 bases). Trimming took 3 bases from V and 4 from J, leaving 12 bases between them. This CDR3 has 14 residues. Germline CDR1 reads KGHSH; CDR2 reads LQKENI. Partial CDR3 DNA: TGTGCCAGCTCACCGACTACAGGGTCCTATGGC. Encoded protein: CASSPTTGSYG. The entire CDR3 protein is CASSPTTGSYGYTF.

Concerning this clone: The read ends 3 residues early relative to the CDR3; the germline J gene fills the gap. The chain is built from TRBV28 and TRBJ1-2, with D tentatively TRBD1 (6 bases). Per the germline V gene, CDR1 is MDHEN and CDR2 is SYDVKM. V was cut by 6 bases and J by 5 bases, with 13 bases left in between. CDR3 size: 13 residues. This chain's CDR3 is CASRLTGGYGYTF. Partial CDR3 DNA: TGTGCCAGCAGATTGACAGGAGGGTATGGC.

About this clone: The CDR3 extends 3 residues past the end of the read, so its final part is completed from the germline J gene. The rearrangement uses TRBV12-3 or TRBV12-4 and TRBJ2-1; 12 bases line up with TRBD2. CDR3 length: 17 residues. V dropped 4 bases and J dropped 1; count of bases not matched to a gene: 5. The CDR3 loop is CASSSSGGAESYNEQFF. The part of the CDR3 DNA that was read is TGTGCCAGCAGTTCTAGCGGGGGGGCCGAATCCTACAATGAG.

A word on this clone: The read gets to within 3 residues of the CDR3 end, and the germline J gene fills in the rest. V gene TRBV19 combines with J gene TRBJ2-2; weak D call: TRBD1 (5 bases). CDR1 and CDR2 (germline): LNHDA, SQIVND (reference sequence). The CDR3 contains 16 residues. Partial CDR3 DNA: TGTGCCAGTAGTCCGGTTTCAGGGCGAGCTTTGGCAAGG. It specifies CASSPVSGRALAR. The full CDR3 is CASSPVSGRALARLFF.